Sequencing of this TCR beta chain was carried out in a study of T cells in women clearing cervical HPV infection. CDR1 is SGDLS, CDR2 YYNGEE, per germline. The CDR3 covers 15 residues. V was pared by 0 bases and J by 5 bases, with 2 bases of the junction left unmatched. Notes on this clone: The DNA ends 3 residues before the CDR3 does, and the rest of the CDR3 is filled in from the germline J gene.

Sequencing used immunoSEQ multiplex PCR; TCRdb keeps in-frame clones, though not all of them. Recorded for this sample: 25,000 to 35,000 clones. Sequencing input: blood buffy coat. The chain links TRBV9 to TRBJ2-1; 10 bases are shared with TRBD2. The TCR sequence derives from a woman aged 18 to 75 with a cervical HPV16 infection that either progressed to CIN3+ or cleared (not recorded which). The CDR3 bases that were read are TGTGCCAGCAGCGTAGGGACTAGCGGACACAATGAG. This encodes CASSVGTSGHNE. The full-length CDR3 reads as CASSVGTSGHNEQFF.